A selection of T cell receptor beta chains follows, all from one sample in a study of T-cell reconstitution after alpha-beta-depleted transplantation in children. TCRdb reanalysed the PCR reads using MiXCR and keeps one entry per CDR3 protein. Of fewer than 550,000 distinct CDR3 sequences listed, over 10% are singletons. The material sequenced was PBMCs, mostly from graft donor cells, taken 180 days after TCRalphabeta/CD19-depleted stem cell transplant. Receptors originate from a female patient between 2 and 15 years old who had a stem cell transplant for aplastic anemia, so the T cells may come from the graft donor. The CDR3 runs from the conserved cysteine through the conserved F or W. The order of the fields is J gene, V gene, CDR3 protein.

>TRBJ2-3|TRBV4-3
CASSQDGEPRDTQYF
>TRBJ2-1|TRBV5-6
CASSFYREYNEQFF
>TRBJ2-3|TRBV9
CASSVERGSTDTQYF
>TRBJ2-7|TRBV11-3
CASSLTFWQGARYEQYF
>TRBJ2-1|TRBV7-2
CASSVTLAGGPRGYEQFF
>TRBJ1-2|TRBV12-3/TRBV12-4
CASSPLWGLGYTF
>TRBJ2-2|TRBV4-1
CASSQADRNTGELFF
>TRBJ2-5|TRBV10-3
CAISGAGVSVLDQYF
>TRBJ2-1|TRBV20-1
CSATSVKFAGGDNEQFF
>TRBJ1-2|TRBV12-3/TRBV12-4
CASSLGQGAPSYTF
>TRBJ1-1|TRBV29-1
CSARDPRRDTEAFF
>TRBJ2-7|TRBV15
CATSSPGTGTYEQYF
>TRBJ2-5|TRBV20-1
CSFGDRTSGMRETQYF
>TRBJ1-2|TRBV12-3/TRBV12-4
CASSLRQGPNGYTF
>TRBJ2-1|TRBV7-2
CASSLAQGGGYNEQFF
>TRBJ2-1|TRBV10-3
CAISGTGAGEQFF
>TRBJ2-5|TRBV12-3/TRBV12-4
CASSFVKLETQYF
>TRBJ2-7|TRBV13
CASSFPGQGSEQYF
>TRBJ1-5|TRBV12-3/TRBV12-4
CASRGPYQPQHF
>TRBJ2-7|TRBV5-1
CASSLADLTRDEQYF
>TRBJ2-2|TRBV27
CASSSTPAGGRTGELFF
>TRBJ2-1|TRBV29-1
CSVGDRPYNEQFF
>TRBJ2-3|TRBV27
CASSFLPGGLAGVRDTQYF
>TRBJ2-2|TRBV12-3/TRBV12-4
CASNLRMGELFF
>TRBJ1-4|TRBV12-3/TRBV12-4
CASSRYRQGANEKLFF
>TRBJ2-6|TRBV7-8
CASSPSGLTSGANVLTF
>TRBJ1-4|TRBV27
CASSLGTYRAYNEKLFF
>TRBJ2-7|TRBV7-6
CASSIGDTTEQYF
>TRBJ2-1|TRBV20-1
CSASRTRIYNEQFF
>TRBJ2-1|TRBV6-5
CASSSTHTRAPDYNEQFF
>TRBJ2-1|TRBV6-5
CASSYSRTTYNEQFF
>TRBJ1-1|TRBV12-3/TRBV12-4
CASSTPNVAVPIRNTEAFF
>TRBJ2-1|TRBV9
CASSVEGFTYNEQFF
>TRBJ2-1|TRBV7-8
CASSLAPTSGGANEQFF
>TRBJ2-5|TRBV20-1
CSARSNLAGVETQYF
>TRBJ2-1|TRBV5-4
CASSLKHERPYNEQFF
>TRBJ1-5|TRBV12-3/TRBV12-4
CASSPRGYSNQPQHF
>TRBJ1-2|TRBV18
CASSPGSWSDLYGYTF
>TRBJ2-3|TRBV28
CASTKSRLGRRETDTQYF
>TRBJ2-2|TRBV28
CASSGLAGPVNTGELFF
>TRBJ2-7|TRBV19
CASSPGLHYEQYF
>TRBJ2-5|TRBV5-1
CASSPQGGGETQYF
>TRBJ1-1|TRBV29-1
CSVGLNTEAFF
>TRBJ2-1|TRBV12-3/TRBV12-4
CASSLEERVGFF
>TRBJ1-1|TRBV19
CASSIRHRDPNTEAFF
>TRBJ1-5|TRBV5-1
CASSLEAGGQPQHF
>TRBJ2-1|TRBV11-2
CASSFQPGPREQFF
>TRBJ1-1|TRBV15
CATSRVSEAFF
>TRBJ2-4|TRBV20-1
CSAREWRASAKNIQYF
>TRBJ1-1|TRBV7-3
CASSLVPLTVMNTEAFF